The text below deals with one T cell receptor beta chain. All included Susac syndrome patients satisfied recently defined diagnostic criteria for definite or probable disease. The CDR3 has 13 amino acids. Germline V gene data show CDR1 as DFQATT and CDR2 as SNEGSKA (reference sequence). V lost 3 bases, J lost 5 bases, and 4 bases stayed unmatched. The data belong to a study of CD8 T cells in Susac syndrome. Study-level information: Blood was drawn from Susac syndrome patients while they were therapy-naive, on corticosteroids, or on intravenous immunoglobulin alone.

Reverse transcription of about 0.5 to 1 ug RNA was carried out with random hexamers. The authors amplified TCR beta CDR3 across 54 Vbeta and 13 Jbeta using immunoSEQ multiplex PCR. Each CDR3 protein gets one entry after TCRdb re-called the immunoSEQ multiplex PCR reads with MiXCR. This table holds roughly 220,000 distinct CDR3 sequences, about 94% found once. The chain has TRBV20-1 and TRBJ2-1; 7 nucleotides align to TRBD1. This TCR was sampled from a human donor with Susac syndrome. The sequenced sample consisted of CD4+ T cells from PBMCs. The CDR3, as DNA: TGCAGTGCTAGGGAAACAGGGGACAATGAGCAGTTCTTC. Translating it yields CSARETGDNEQFF.